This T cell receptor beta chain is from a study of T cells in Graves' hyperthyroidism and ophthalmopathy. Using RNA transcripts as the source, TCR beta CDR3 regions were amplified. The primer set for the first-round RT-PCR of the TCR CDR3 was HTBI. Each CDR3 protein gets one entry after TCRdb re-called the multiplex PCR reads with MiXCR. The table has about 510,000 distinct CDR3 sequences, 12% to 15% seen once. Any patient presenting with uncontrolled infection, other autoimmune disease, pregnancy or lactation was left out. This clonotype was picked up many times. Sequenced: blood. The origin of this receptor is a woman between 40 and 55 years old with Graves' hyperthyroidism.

Written as DNA, the CDR3 is TGTGCCAGCAGGACGGGAATGACAGGCGCTTACGAGCAGTACTTC. Translated: CASRTGMTGAYEQYF. The V gene is TRBV6-1, the J gene TRBJ2-7, with D tentatively TRBD1 (6 bases). This CDR3 is 15 amino acids long. Germline CDR1 and CDR2: MNHNS and SASEGT. Trimming cost V 6 bases and J 4 bases, with 19 bases left between them.